These 30 T cell receptor beta chains were all obtained from the same sample, sequenced in a study of blood T cells in healthy people across ages. Using a J-beta primer mix together with a sample-barcoded 5' primer, a second PCR was run for 7 to 11 cycles. In TCRdb, the 5' RACE reads were re-called with MiXCR into one record per CDR3 protein. The sample lists 750,000 to 950,000 distinct CDR3 sequences, around 24% seen once, with roughly 3.1% in the top ten. The sample was also reused in another study, on T cells of mothers and their children.

Source material: blood. The receptors stem from a boy aged 10-17 years in good health.

This clonotype was recorded only once. The chain combines TRBV2 with TRBJ2-7, with a tentative D call TRBD2 (6 bases). The CDR3 covers 12 residues. V was trimmed by 8 bases and J by 2 bases, leaving 10 bases between them. CDR1 and CDR2 from the germline V gene are SNHLY and FYNNEI. DNA for the CDR3: TGTGCCAGCGGAGGGGCCGCCTACGAGCAGTACTTC. As protein: CASGGAAYEQYF. Full variable domain (rest looked up from reference TRBV2 and TRBJ2-7): EPEVTQTPSHQVTQMGQEVILRCVPISNHLYFYWYRQILGQKVEFLVSFYNNEISEKSEIFDDQFSVERPDGSNFTLKIRSTKLEDSAMYFCASGGAAYEQYFGPGTRLTVT.

The chain has TRBV5-1 and TRBJ1-5; no clear D gene. V lost 0 bases and J 0 bases, leaving 10 bases between the germline ends. Germline-derived CDR1 and CDR2 are SGHRS and YFSETQ. The CDR3 is made up of 16 amino acids. The CDR3 sequence is CASSLGPGDSNQPQHF. DNA of the CDR3: TGCGCCAGCAGCTTGGGGCCAGGAGATAGCAATCAGCCCCAGCATTTT.

In this sample, this clonotype turned up a few times. The genes are TRBV7-2 and TRBJ2-6, with TRBD1 as a possible D gene (6 bases). In germline, CDR1 is SGHTA, CDR2 FQGNSA. V shed 4 bases and J shed 3 bases, with 16 bases lying between them. The CDR3 covers 17 residues. CDR3 nucleotide sequence: TGTGCCAGCAGCTCACAGGACAGCACGTTTGGGGCCAACGTCCTGACTTTC. This translates into CASSSQDSTFGANVLTF.

This clonotype was counted a few times. The rearrangement links TRBV20-1 to TRBJ2-5; 12 nucleotides agree with TRBD2. Gene TRBJ2-1 matches the end of the DNA better, so the J call may be wrong. There are 15 residues in the CDR3. Germline loops: CDR1 DFQATT, CDR2 SNEGSKA (reference sequence). The CDR3 coding sequence is TGCAGTGCCGATTATCTAGCGGGGGGGTACAATGAGCAGTTCTTC. This translates into CSADYLAGGYNEQFF.

The chain carries TRBV4-1 and TRBJ2-1; possibly TRBD1 for D (5 bases). Per germline, CDR1 MGHRA and CDR2 YSYEKL. The germline V and J ends were trimmed by 0 bases and 11 bases, with 11 bases remaining between them. The CDR3 contains 13 residues. The CDR3 DNA sequence: TGCGCCAGCAGCCAAGATGGACGGACAAAGCAGTTCTTC. This encodes CASSQDGRTKQFF.

This clonotype has more than one count but fewer than ten. This chain uses TRBV29-1 with TRBJ2-1, with TRBD2 matching 9 bases. CDR3 length: 15 residues. Trimming removed 4 bases from V and 7 bases from J; junction bases left unmatched: 11. Germline V gene data show CDR1 as SQVTM and CDR2 as ANQGSEA. The CDR3 DNA reads as TGCAGCGTTGCCGAGCGGGGGGCCGGGGGGAATGAGCAGTTCTTC. Protein product: CSVAERGAGGNEQFF.

The J gene is TRBJ2-3, the V gene TRBV6-1, with D possibly being TRBD2 (6 bases). The length of the CDR3 is 15 residues. CDR1 and CDR2 from the germline V gene are MNHNS and SASEGT. Trimming removed 6 bases at V and 1 base at J, with 14 bases between. For the CDR3, the DNA is TGTGCCAGCAGCCACGGGACTTCACGCACAGATACGCAGTATTTT. This sequence encodes CASSHGTSRTDTQYF.

V usage is TRBV20-1 and J usage is TRBJ2-3, with D hard to call. Deletions cut 3 bases from V and 2 bases from J, with 6 bases between. Germline V lookup: CDR1 DFQATT, CDR2 SNEGSKA (reference sequence). The CDR3 is 12 amino acids. The CDR3 protein is CSARRYTDTQYF. CDR3 DNA: TGCAGTGCTAGGCGGTACACAGATACGCAGTATTTT.

This clonotype has just a few counts. V gene TRBV6-6 combines with J gene TRBJ2-5, with D unresolved. Trimming cost V 6 bases and J 2 bases, with 13 bases left between them. Germline values: CDR1 MNHNY, CDR2 SVGAGI (reference sequence). This CDR3 contains 14 residues. The CDR3 coding sequence is TGTGCCAGCAGCCCGCAGCACATTCAAGAGACCCAGTACTTC. Its protein is CASSPQHIQETQYF.

The V gene is TRBV4-2, the J gene TRBJ1-2; 10 positions match TRBD1. There are 15 residues in the CDR3. V was pared by 0 bases and J by 7 bases, with 5 bases of the junction left unmatched. Germline V CDR1 and CDR2: LGHNA, YNFKEQ. The CDR3 coding sequence is TGTGCCAGCAGCCAAGAACCGGGACAGGGGTCTGGCTACACCTTC. This encodes CASSQEPGQGSGYTF.

The V call is TRBV3-1, the J call TRBJ2-5, with unresolved D. Germline V gene data show CDR1 as LGHDT and CDR2 as YNNKEL (reference sequence). The CDR3 loop spans 15 amino acids. The V gene lost 4 bases and the J gene lost 0 bases, with 12 bases spanning the gap. The CDR3 DNA follows: TGTGCCAGCAGCCCGGACGGGCAGTACCAAGAGACCCAGTACTTC. Residues: CASSPDGQYQETQYF.

The genes are TRBV4-2 and TRBJ2-5; 7 bases are a match to TRBD2. Germline CDR1 is LGHNA and CDR2 is YNFKEQ. This CDR3 region has 15 residues. The junction had 9 bases not matched to a gene; V was cut back by 6 bases and J by 2 bases. This CDR3 reads CASSSSPGGQETQYF. CDR3 in DNA: TGTGCCAGCAGTAGTTCTCCGGGAGGACAAGAGACCCAGTACTTC.

This clonotype was picked up many times. The chain uses TRBV7-2 and TRBJ1-5, with D uncertain. CDR1 is SGHTA and CDR2 is FQGNSA in the germline V gene. The CDR3 has 14 residues. Between the trimmed V and J ends, which lost 4 bases and 1 base, there was a span of 8 bases. CDR3: CASSSTGSNQPQHF. The CDR3 coding sequence is TGTGCCAGCAGCTCCACGGGGAGCAATCAGCCCCAGCATTTT.

This clonotype was observed a few times. The gene calls are TRBV10-3 and TRBJ2-3, with D hard to call. The ends were cut back, 9 bases at V and 0 bases at J, with 4 bases in the middle. The CDR3 runs 11 residues. Per the germline V gene, CDR1 is ENHRY and CDR2 is SYGVKD. In DNA, the CDR3 is TGTGCCATTCAGAGCACAGATACGCAGTATTTT. It encodes CAIQSTDTQYF.

The V and J genes are TRBV6-5 and TRBJ1-5, with a weak D call TRBD1 (5 bases). The CDR3 runs to 17 residues. CDR1 MNHEY and CDR2 SVGAGI come from the germline V gene. Trimming cost V 0 bases and J 0 bases, with 12 bases left between them. CDR3 bases: TGTGCCAGCAGTTACTCGGTAGGACACTATAGCAATCAGCCCCAGCATTTT. This codes for CASSYSVGHYSNQPQHF.

The chain has TRBV29-1 and TRBJ2-3, with 8 bases identical to TRBD2. Losses at the gene ends were 5 bases for V and 2 bases for J; bases not matched to a gene: 6. Germline lookup yields CDR1 SQVTM and CDR2 ANQGSEA. The CDR3 loop spans 14 amino acids. The CDR3 region is CSVLAGINTDTQYF. The CDR3 coding sequence is TGCAGCGTTTTAGCGGGGATTAACACAGATACGCAGTATTTT.

This clonotype has more than one count but fewer than ten. The V and J genes are TRBV6-2 or TRBV6-3 and TRBJ2-5, with 9 bases fitting TRBD2. The J call may be wrong; the DNA end is better matched by TRBJ2-1. Germline CDR1 MNHEY, CDR2 SVGEGT. The CDR3 loop spans 13 amino acids. CDR3 sequence: CASSSILAGKQFF. The CDR3 region has the DNA TGTGCCAGCAGCTCAATACTAGCGGGCAAGCAGTTCTTC.

This clonotype turned up a few times. One end of the junction is discordant with germline, which a read error may explain. The chain couples TRBV7-9 to TRBJ2-5; D may match TRBD1 or TRBD2 (6 bases each). This CDR3 spans 15 amino acids. Looked up from germline, CDR1 is SEHNR and CDR2 is FQNEAQ (reference sequence). Here the CDR3 reads CASSLGEDRQETLYF. Here the CDR3 DNA reads TGTGCCAGCAGCTTGGGGGAGGACAGACAAGAGACCCTGTACTTC.

The V and J genes are TRBV7-9 and TRBJ2-5; D call uncertain. The length of the CDR3 is 14 residues. V lost 5 bases and J lost 5, with 15 bases in between. The germline gives CDR1 SEHNR, CDR2 FQNEAQ (reference sequence). CDR3 in amino acids: CASSRPVSRETQYF. DNA of the CDR3: TGTGCCAGCAGCCGCCCCGTTTCTAGGGAGACCCAGTACTTC.

The rearrangement uses TRBV14 and TRBJ2-1; 9 bases are a match to TRBD2. Germline lookup yields CDR1 SGHDN and CDR2 FVKESK. CDR3 length equals 16 residues. The V segment lost 5 bases and the J segment 12 bases; nucleotides outside the gene matches: 17. The CDR3 DNA follows: TGTGCCAGCAGCGGGCAGGGCAGCGGGGGGACCTCGGGGCAGTTCTTC. Its protein is CASSGQGSGGTSGQFF.

This clonotype has a count of ten or more. One end of the junction fails to match germline, which may point to a read error. The V call is TRBV12-3 or TRBV12-4, the J call TRBJ2-7, with 13 bases that match TRBD2. The CDR3 contains 13 residues. The CDR3 region is CASRLAGGYEQYF. In DNA, the CDR3 is TGCGCCAGCAGACTAGCGGGGGGCTACGAGCAGTACTTC.

The chain uses TRBV12-3 or TRBV12-4 and TRBJ2-7; 7 positions agree with TRBD1. V shed 5 bases and J 2 bases; nucleotides not matched to a gene: 9. The CDR3 has 15 residues. CDR3 DNA sequence: TGTGCCAGCAGTAGGGACAGCTTCCCACCCTACGAGCAGTACTTC. This gives the protein CASSRDSFPPYEQYF.

The chain recombines TRBV6-1 with TRBJ2-5, with 7 bases fitting TRBD1. CDR1 and CDR2 (germline): MNHNS, SASEGT. The CDR3 is 16 amino acids. Losses at the gene ends were 5 bases for V and 1 base for J; bases not matched to a gene: 10. The CDR3 region has the DNA TGTGCCAGCAGTCTTAAGGACAGGCGTATCCAAGAGACCCAGTACTTC. Residues: CASSLKDRRIQETQYF.

This chain uses TRBV5-1 with TRBJ2-5; no definite D call. The germline V gene encodes CDR1 SGHRS and CDR2 YFSETQ. This CDR3 region has 12 residues. Trimming took off 6 bases at V and 2 bases at J, with 8 bases between the two ends. The CDR3 sequence is CASKFQQETQYF. Here the CDR3 DNA reads TGCGCCAGCAAGTTTCAGCAAGAGACCCAGTACTTC.

In its sample, this clonotype was seen a few times. CDR3 sequence (DNA): TGTGCCAGCAGCCCTCGGACTAGCGGGGGGGGAGCAGATACGCAGTATTTT. Translation gives CASSPRTSGGGADTQYF. The chain has TRBV7-3 and TRBJ2-3; 15 positions match TRBD2. CDR3 length: 17 residues. Trimming at V came to 5 bases and at J to 4 bases, leaving 7 bases not matched to a gene. Per the germline V gene, CDR1 is SGHTA and CDR2 is FQGTGA.

The CDR3 is CASSPTRLAGDGEQFF. The CDR3 DNA is TGTGCCAGCAGCCCCACGCGACTAGCGGGGGATGGTGAGCAGTTCTTC. This chain uses TRBV7-2 with TRBJ2-5; 12 nucleotides align to TRBD2. TRBJ2-1 matches the DNA end more closely, so the J call is doubtful. The germline V gene has CDR1 SGHTA and CDR2 FQGNSA. This CDR3 has 16 residues.

The chain uses TRBV2 and TRBJ2-7; TRBD2 aligns across 14 bases. The CDR3 spans 19 residues. Germline assignment: CDR1 SNHLY and CDR2 FYNNEI. The V gene end was trimmed by 8 bases and the J gene end by 0 bases; junction bases not matched to a gene: 15. Here the CDR3 reads CASYETGLAGDHSSYEQYF. CDR3 in DNA: TGTGCCAGCTACGAAACGGGACTAGCGGGGGATCATAGCTCCTACGAGCAGTACTTC.

The chain employs TRBV20-1 and TRBJ1-2; D is uncertain. The CDR3 totals 15 residues. Per germline, CDR1 DFQATT and CDR2 SNEGSKA (reference sequence). V was clipped by 3 bases and J by 6 bases, with 20 bases between them. CDR3 sequence: CSARSRRATDNGYTF. The CDR3 DNA follows: TGCAGTGCTAGGTCCCGAAGGGCGACTGATAATGGCTACACCTTC.

J is TRBJ2-1 and V is TRBV7-9; D is unclear. Germline V gives CDR1 SEHNR, CDR2 FQNEAQ (reference sequence). V shed 1 base and J shed 4 bases, with 8 bases lying between them. This CDR3 comprises 14 residues. The CDR3 loop is CASSLVLVYNEQFF. Here the CDR3 DNA reads TGTGCCAGCAGCTTAGTCTTAGTATACAATGAGCAGTTCTTC.

This sequence joins TRBV20-1 and TRBJ2-5; D ambiguous. From germline, CDR1 is DFQATT and CDR2 SNEGSKA (reference sequence). The ends were cut back, 4 bases at V and 5 bases at J, with 11 bases in the middle. The CDR3 spans 12 residues. The CDR3 is CSATVRGETQYF. The CDR3, as DNA: TGCAGTGCTACAGTCCGAGGCGAGACCCAGTACTTC.